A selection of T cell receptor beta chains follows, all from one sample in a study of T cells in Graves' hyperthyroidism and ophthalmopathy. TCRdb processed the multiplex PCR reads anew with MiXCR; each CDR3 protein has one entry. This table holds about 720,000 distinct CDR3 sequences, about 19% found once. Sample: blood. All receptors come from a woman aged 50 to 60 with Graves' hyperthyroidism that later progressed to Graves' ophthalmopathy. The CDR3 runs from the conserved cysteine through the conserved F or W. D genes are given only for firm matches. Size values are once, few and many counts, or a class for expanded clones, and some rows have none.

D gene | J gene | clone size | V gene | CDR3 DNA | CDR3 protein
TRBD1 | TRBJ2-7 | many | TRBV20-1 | TGCAGTGCTAGCGATCCGGGACAGGGCTCCTACGAGCAGTACTTC | CSASDPGQGSYEQYF
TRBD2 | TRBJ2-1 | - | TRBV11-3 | TGTGCCAGCAGCTTAGTTAGCGGGGGGGGGATTGATGAGCAGTTCTTC | CASSLVSGGGIDEQFF
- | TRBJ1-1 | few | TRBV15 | TGTGCCACCAGCAGAGAGCCAGGGACTTACCCTGGGACTGAAGCTTTCTTT | CATSREPGTYPGTEAFF
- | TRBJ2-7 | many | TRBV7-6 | TGTGCCAGCAGTCACGGGGCGGCGAGCTCCTACGAGCAGTACTTC | CASSHGAASSYEQYF
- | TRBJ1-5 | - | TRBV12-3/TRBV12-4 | TGTGCCAGCAGTTCAGGATTGGGCCAGCCCCAGCATTTT | CASSSGLGQPQHF
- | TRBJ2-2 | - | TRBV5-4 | TGTGCCAGCAGCTTGGCGGTACAGACGAACACCGGGGAGCTGTTTTTT | CASSLAVQTNTGELFF
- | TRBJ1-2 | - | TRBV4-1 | TGCGCCAGCAGCCGACGGGACTTTGAGAGCTACACCTTC | CASSRRDFESYTF
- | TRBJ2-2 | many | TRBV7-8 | TGTGCCAGCAGCTTGGCGGTGGGAACCGGGGAGCTGTTTTTT | CASSLAVGTGELFF
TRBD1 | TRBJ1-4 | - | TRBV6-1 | TGTGCCAGCAGTTACAGCGTCTTAGTAGGACAGGGATTTGAAAAACTGTTTTTT | CASSYSVLVGQGFEKLFF
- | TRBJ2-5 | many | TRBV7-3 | TGTGCCAGCAGCTTATCCGGGACACTGATAGAGACCCAGTACTTC | CASSLSGTLIETQYF
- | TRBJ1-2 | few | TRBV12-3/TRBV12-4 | TGTGCCAGCAGGGAGTCAGGGGCCGGCTACACCTTC | CASRESGAGYTF
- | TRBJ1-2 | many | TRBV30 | TGTGCCTGGAGTGTACTAGTTTGGGATGGCTACACCTTC | CAWSVLVWDGYTF
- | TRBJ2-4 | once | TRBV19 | TGTGCCAGTAGTATTACCGGAGATCTAGCCAAAAACATTCAGTACTTC | CASSITGDLAKNIQYF
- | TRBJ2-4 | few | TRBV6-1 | TGTGCCAGCAGTGAAGTCCTTCAGCCAAACATTCAGTACTTC | CASSEVLQPNIQYF
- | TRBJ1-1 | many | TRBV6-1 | TGTGCCAGCAGTGAAGCGCCCGGGTTGGGTGGCACTGAAGCTTTCTTT | CASSEAPGLGGTEAFF
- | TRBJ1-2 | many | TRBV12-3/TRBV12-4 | TGTGCCAGCAGTTCCCTCCGGACAGACAACTATGGCTACACCTTC | CASSSLRTDNYGYTF
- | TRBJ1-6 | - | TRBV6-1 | TGTGCCAGCACCACCGATGAGTATAATTCACCCCTCCACTTT | CASTTDEYNSPLHF
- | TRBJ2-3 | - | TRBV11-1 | TGTGCCAGCAGCCCCCCGACCGGAGCTAGAACAGATACGCAGTATTTT | CASSPPTGARTDTQYF
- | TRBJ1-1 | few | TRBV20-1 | TGCAGTGCAGGGGAACAGCAGCGTGAAGCTTTCTTT | CSAGEQQREAFF
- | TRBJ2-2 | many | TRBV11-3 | TGTGCCAGCAGCTTACGGGTGACAGGCGGGGAGCTGTTTTTT | CASSLRVTGGELFF
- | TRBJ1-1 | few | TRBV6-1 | TGTGCCAGCACCCGGACCCTTCGTAACACTGAAGCTTTCTTT | CASTRTLRNTEAFF
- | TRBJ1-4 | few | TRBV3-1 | TGTGCCAGCAGCCCCCTCGGGCAGGGCGGTGAAAAACTGTTTTTT | CASSPLGQGGEKLFF
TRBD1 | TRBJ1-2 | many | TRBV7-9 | TGTGCCAGCAGCCCTGGGACAGGGGGCGGCTATGGCTACACCTTC | CASSPGTGGGYGYTF
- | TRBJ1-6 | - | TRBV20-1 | TGCAGTGCTAGGGTCCCCCGTGGAGACTCACCCCTCCACTTT | CSARVPRGDSPLHF
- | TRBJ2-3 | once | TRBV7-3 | TGCGCCAGCAGCCAAGCTGCAGAAAGCACAGATACGCAGTATTTT | CASSQAAESTDTQYF
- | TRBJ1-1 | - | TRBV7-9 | TGTGCCAGCACCCTTCAGACGAACACTGAAGCTTTCTTT | CASTLQTNTEAFF
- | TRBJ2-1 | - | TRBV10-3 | TGTGCCATCAGTGAGAGCAATGAGCAGTTCTTC | CAISESNEQFF
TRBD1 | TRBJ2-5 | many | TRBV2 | TGTGCCAGCAGTACAGGGGGCAAAGAGACCCAGTACTTC | CASSTGGKETQYF
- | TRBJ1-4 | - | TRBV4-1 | TGCGCCAGCAGCCAAGAGGCGGGCCTCATAGGCGAAAAACTGTTTTTT | CASSQEAGLIGEKLFF
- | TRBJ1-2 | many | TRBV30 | TGTGCCTGGATGGGGGATACTGGCTATGGCTACACCTTC | CAWMGDTGYGYTF
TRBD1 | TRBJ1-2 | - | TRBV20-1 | TGCAGTGCTAGAGATCTGGGGACAGAGAGGTTTGGCTACACCTTC | CSARDLGTERFGYTF
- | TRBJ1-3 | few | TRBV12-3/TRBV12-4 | TGTGCCAGCACTCCCTCCCGGGGCCCTGGAAACACCATATATTTT | CASTPSRGPGNTIYF
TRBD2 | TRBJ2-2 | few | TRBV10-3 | TGTGCCATCAGTGAGTCGGGACTAGCGGGTGCGGACACCGGGGAGCTGTTTTTT | CAISESGLAGADTGELFF
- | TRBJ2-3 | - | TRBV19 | TGTGCCAGTAGCCCCGGTCGGGGTACGCAGTATTTT | CASSPGRGTQYF
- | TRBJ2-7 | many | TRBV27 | TGTGCCAGCACCGGGGCCGGGGGGCGCTACGAGCAGTACTTC | CASTGAGGRYEQYF
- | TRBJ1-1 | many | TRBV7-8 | TGTGCCAGCAGCCCCCGGGGGGGGCTGAACACTGAAGCTTTCTTT | CASSPRGGLNTEAFF
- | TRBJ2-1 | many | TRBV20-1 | TGCAGTGCACCAGGGAGTAAGGGTTCCTACAATGAGCAGTTCTTC | CSAPGSKGSYNEQFF
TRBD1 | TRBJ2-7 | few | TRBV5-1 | TGCGCCAGCAGCATCGCCCCGGGACAGGGGCGTGGCGAGCAGTACTTC | CASSIAPGQGRGEQYF
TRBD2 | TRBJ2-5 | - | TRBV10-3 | TGTGCCATCAGGGGGACTAGCGGGGGGCCGGGGGAGACCCAGTACTTC | CAIRGTSGGPGETQYF
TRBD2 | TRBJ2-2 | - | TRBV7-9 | TGTGCCAGCAGCTTAGCAGGCCCTAGGGAGGGAACGAACACCGGGGAGCTGTTTTTT | CASSLAGPREGTNTGELFF
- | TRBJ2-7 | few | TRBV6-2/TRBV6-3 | TGTGCCAGCAGACACCTGTCGGGGCGGGGCTCCTCCTACGAGCAGTACTTC | CASRHLSGRGSSYEQYF
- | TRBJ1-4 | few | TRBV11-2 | TGTGCCAGCAGCTTAGTTCTCCCCCCTGGGGAAAAACTGTTTTTT | CASSLVLPPGEKLFF
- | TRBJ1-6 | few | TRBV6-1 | TGTGCCAGCAGCTTTTACAGGGACTCCGAGGCACCCCTCCACTTT | CASSFYRDSEAPLHF
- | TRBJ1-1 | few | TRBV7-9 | TGTGCCAGCAGCCCGTTGCCAGGGTTGGGTACTGAAGCTTTCTTT | CASSPLPGLGTEAFF
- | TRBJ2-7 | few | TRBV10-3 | TGTGCCATCAGCCCCGGACAAAGTGGGGCCTACGAGCAGTACTTC | CAISPGQSGAYEQYF
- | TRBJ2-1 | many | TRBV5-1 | TGCGCCAGCAGCTGGACCCTGGGACACCTATTAAACTCCTACAATGAGCAGTTCTTC | CASSWTLGHLLNSYNEQFF
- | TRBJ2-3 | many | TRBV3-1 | TGTGCCAGCAGCCAAGAAAGGGCAGATACGCAGTATTTT | CASSQERADTQYF
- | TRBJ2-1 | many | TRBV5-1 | TGCGCCAGCAGCCTCCGGGCCGCGGGCTACAATGAGCAGTTCTTC | CASSLRAAGYNEQFF
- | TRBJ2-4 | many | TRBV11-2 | TGTGCCAGCAGCTTACACCGGTCGCCTGGCCGCGAAACAAACATTCAGTACTTC | CASSLHRSPGRETNIQYF
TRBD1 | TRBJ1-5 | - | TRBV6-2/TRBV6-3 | TGTGCCAGCAGCTCTGACAGGGCTCTTTATAGCAATCAGCCCCAGCATTTT | CASSSDRALYSNQPQHF
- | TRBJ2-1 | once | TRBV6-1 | TGTGCCAGCGCTGTCAGGGGGGACGACTACAATGAGCAGTTCTTC | CASAVRGDDYNEQFF
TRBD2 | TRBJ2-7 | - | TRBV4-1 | TGCGCCAGCAGCCAAACTGGGACTAGCGGGGGGGTCGACGAGCAGTACTTC | CASSQTGTSGGVDEQYF
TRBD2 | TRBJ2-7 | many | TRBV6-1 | TGTGCCAGCAACCCTTCTAGCGGTTTCTCCTACGAGCAGTACTTC | CASNPSSGFSYEQYF
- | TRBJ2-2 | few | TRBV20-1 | TGCAGTGCTAGTTTCAGGGGGAACACCGGGGAGCTGTTTTTT | CSASFRGNTGELFF